This T cell receptor (beta chain) was sequenced in a study of identical twins. The study's findings and limits: Models came in too low on out-of-frame TCR alpha sharing in monozygotic twins. Insertion counts were lower in abundant cord blood beta clonotypes, a trend that memory repertoires did not show. Those out-of-frame alpha sequences shared by twins showed an excess of low generation probability.

TCRdb independently ran MiXCR on the 5' RACE reads; one entry per CDR3 protein. This table holds 700,000 or so distinct CDR3 sequences, over 8.5% found once. This clonotype has at least ten counts. Its antigen is unknown. The V gene's germline CDR1 is SNHLY and CDR2 FYNNEI. V lost 2 bases and J 6 bases, leaving 11 bases between the germline ends. This CDR3 region has 13 residues. This sample also belongs to another study, concerning yellow fever vaccine responses in identical twins. This second study notes: Reportedly, twins' vaccine T cell responses looked partly convergent and partly personalized.

Sequencing was carried out using PBMCs. The rearrangement links TRBV2 to TRBJ2-7; TRBD1 might be the D (6 bases). This sequence was found in a young woman in good health. CDR3 loop: CASSESGVGEQYF. In nucleotides, the CDR3 is TGTGCCAGCAGTGAATCAGGGGTTGGCGAGCAGTACTTC. The variable domain in full, completed from reference TRBV2 and TRBJ2-7, reads EPEVTQTPSHQVTQMGQEVILRCVPISNHLYFYWYRQILGQKVEFLVSFYNNEISEKSEIFDDQFSVERPDGSNFTLKIRSTKLEDSAMYFCASSESGVGEQYFGPGTRLTVT.